The 25 T cell receptor beta chains given below trace back to one sample, sequenced in a study of blood T cells in healthy people across ages. For the second PCR, which ran for 7 to 11 cycles, a sample-barcoded 5' primer and a J-beta primer mix were used. MiXCR, run by TCRdb on the 5' RACE reads, gives a single entry per CDR3 protein. The table lists almost 1 million distinct CDR3 sequences, about 51% of them singletons. The sequencing input was blood. Source of these receptors: a woman aged 55-70 years in good health.

The rearrangement joins TRBV27 to TRBJ2-5; D is possibly TRBD1 or TRBD2 (5 bases each). TRBJ2-7 explains the end of the DNA better; the J call may be wrong. The CDR3 length is 15 residues. Per the germline V gene, CDR1 is MNHEY and CDR2 is SMNVEV (reference sequence). Here the CDR3 DNA reads TGTGCCAGCAGTGCCGGTCCTGTTTGGGGACGCGAGCAGTACTTC. It translates to CASSAGPVWGREQYF.

The rearrangement joins TRBV9 to TRBJ2-3, with 7 bases lining up with TRBD2. CDR1 and CDR2 from the germline V gene are SGDLS and YYNGEE. V shed 0 bases, J shed 5 bases, and the junction held 9 bases outside the gene matches. The length of the CDR3 is 16 residues. Here the CDR3 DNA reads TGTGCCAGCAGCGTAGTCCCAGCGGGACCCGGAGATACGCAGTATTTT. Its translation: CASSVVPAGPGDTQYF.

The CDR3 is CASSLTGPGPDTQYF. The DNA for the CDR3 is TGTGCCAGCAGCTTAACCGGCCCCGGCCCAGATACGCAGTATTTT. The V and J genes are TRBV11-2 and TRBJ2-3; D gene ambiguous. The CDR3 length is 15 residues. The germline gives CDR1 SGHAT, CDR2 FQNNGV. Trimming cost V 2 bases and J 4 bases, with 13 bases left between them. The whole variable domain, filled in from reference TRBV11-2 and TRBJ2-3, reads EAGVAQSPRYKIIEKRQSVAFWCNPISGHATLYWYQQILGQGPKLLIQFQNNGVVDDSQLPKDRFSAERLKGVDSTLKIQPAKLEDSAVYLCASSLTGPGPDTQYFGPGTRLTVL.

The rearrangement uses TRBV5-5 and TRBJ2-5; D might be TRBD1 (6 bases). Between the trimmed V and J ends, which lost 0 bases and 5 bases, there was a span of 14 bases. This CDR3 comprises 15 residues. The germline CDR1 and CDR2 sequences are SGHKS and YYEKEE (reference sequence). The CDR3 here is CASSLGTAIGETQYF. CDR3 sequence (DNA): TGTGCCAGCAGCTTGGGGACAGCGATAGGGGAGACCCAGTACTTC.

This clonotype was counted many times. This chain uses TRBV29-1 with TRBJ2-5; D gene uncertain. Germline V gene data show CDR1 as SQVTM and CDR2 as ANQGSEA. V dropped 3 bases and J dropped 4 bases, with 12 bases sitting between them. There are 13 residues in the CDR3. CDR3 protein: CSVDRTVGETQYF. The CDR3 DNA sequence: TGCAGCGTTGACAGGACGGTAGGAGAGACCCAGTACTTC. Drawing the rest from reference TRBV29-1 and TRBJ2-5, the complete variable domain is SAVISQKPSRDICQRGTSLTIQCQVDSQVTMMFWYRQQPGQSLTLIATANQGSEATYESGFVIDKFPISRPNLTFSTLTVSNMSPEDSSIYLCSVDRTVGETQYFGPGTRLLVL.

The rearrangement joins TRBV2 to TRBJ1-5; the match to TRBD1 covers 10 bases. In germline, CDR1 is SNHLY, CDR2 FYNNEI. J lost 6 bases, V lost 3 bases, and 2 bases had no gene match. The CDR3 extends over 14 amino acids. CDR3 loop: CASSETGGVQPQHF. Here the CDR3 DNA reads TGTGCCAGCAGTGAGACAGGGGGCGTTCAGCCCCAGCATTTT. The variable domain in full, with the rest retrieved from reference TRBV2 and TRBJ1-5, is EPEVTQTPSHQVTQMGQEVILRCVPISNHLYFYWYRQILGQKVEFLVSFYNNEISEKSEIFDDQFSVERPDGSNFTLKIRSTKLEDSAMYFCASSETGGVQPQHFGDGTRLSIL.

In its sample, this clonotype was seen a few times. CDR3 nucleotide sequence: TGTGCCAGCAGTAGCTCGAGAAATGGCTACACCTTC. It codes for CASSSSRNGYTF. The chain has TRBV12-3 or TRBV12-4 and TRBJ1-2, with D unclear. V lost 5 bases, J lost 6 bases, and 10 bases lay in between. CDR3 length equals 12 residues.

This rearrangement joins TRBV7-8 to TRBJ2-7, with 10 bases matching TRBD1. Germline V gene sequence: CDR1 SGHVS, CDR2 FQNEAQ. The V and J ends lost 6 bases and 2 bases, in that order; junction bases with no gene match: 10. The CDR3 extends over 16 amino acids. The CDR3 nucleotides read TGTGCCAGCAGTCCTTGGGGGACAGGGGAGACCTACGAGCAGTACTTC. Its translation is CASSPWGTGETYEQYF. The full variable domain, with the rest looked up from reference TRBV7-8 and TRBJ2-7, is GAGVSQSPRYKVAKRGQDVALRCDPISGHVSLFWYQQALGQGPEFLTYFQNEAQLDKSGLPSDRFFAERPEGSVSTLKIQRTQQEDSAVYLCASSPWGTGETYEQYFGPGTRLTVT.

The chain employs TRBV28 and TRBJ2-4; D might be TRBD1 (5 bases). This CDR3 contains 16 residues. Germline V lookup: CDR1 MDHEN, CDR2 SYDVKM. Trimming left V 3 bases short and J 5 bases short, with 17 bases between. The CDR3 DNA reads as TGTGCCAGCAGTTTGGGGCAGACCCTACCCCAAAACATTCAGTACTTC. Its protein product is CASSLGQTLPQNIQYF.

The chain recombines TRBV27 with TRBJ1-6; a weak D match, TRBD1 (6 bases). This CDR3 spans 16 amino acids. Trimming shortened V by 4 bases and J by 7 bases, and 17 bases separated the two germline ends. The germline V gene has CDR1 MNHEY and CDR2 SMNVEV (reference sequence). The CDR3 reads CASSSTPGAGNSPLHF. In DNA, the CDR3 is TGTGCCAGCAGTTCAACACCAGGGGCTGGAAATTCACCCCTCCACTTT.

This clonotype was seen a handful of times. The chain has TRBV6-2 or TRBV6-3 and TRBJ2-7, with D maybe TRBD2 (6 bases). Deletions cut 6 bases from V and 3 bases from J, with 12 bases between. Germline V gene sequence: CDR1 MNHEY, CDR2 SVGEGT. CDR3 length: 13 amino acids. CDR3 amino acids: CASSLRGFYEQYF. The CDR3 bases are TGTGCCAGCAGCCTCCGGGGGTTCTACGAGCAGTACTTC.

The J gene is TRBJ2-5, the V gene TRBV4-1, with TRBD2 matching 7 bases. The CDR3 runs to 16 residues. V shed 0 bases, J shed 5 bases, and the junction held 9 bases outside the gene matches. Germline V gives CDR1 MGHRA, CDR2 YSYEKL. CDR3 region: CASSQDAGDLSETQYF. Here the CDR3 DNA reads TGCGCCAGCAGCCAAGATGCGGGGGACCTCTCGGAGACCCAGTACTTC.

The V gene is TRBV5-1, the J gene TRBJ2-3, with D perhaps being TRBD1 or TRBD2 (6 bases each). The V end lost 5 bases, the J end lost 4 bases, and 14 bases lay between the germline ends. This CDR3 is built from 14 residues. The germline gives CDR1 SGHRS, CDR2 YFSETQ. CDR3 sequence reads: CASSNAGGPDTQYF. CDR3 bases: TGCGCCAGCAGTAATGCCGGGGGCCCAGATACGCAGTATTTT.

The gene calls are TRBV6-5 and TRBJ2-5, with a tentative D call TRBD1 (5 bases). The germline V and J ends were trimmed by 11 bases and 3 bases, with 19 bases remaining between them. The germline V gene encodes CDR1 MNHEY and CDR2 SVGAGI. This CDR3 contains 14 residues. CDR3 protein: CASQGVGRKETQYF. CDR3 DNA: TGTGCCTCCCAGGGTGTGGGAAGGAAAGAGACCCAGTACTTC.

The chain combines TRBV3-1 with TRBJ2-4, with 9 positions matching TRBD1. Judging by the DNA end, TRBJ2-7 fits better; the J call may be wrong. The CDR3 sequence is 14 residues long. Germline V gene sequence: CDR1 LGHDT, CDR2 YNNKEL (reference sequence). CDR3 sequence reads: CASSQEYRGLEQYF. CDR3 coding DNA: TGTGCCAGCAGCCAAGAGTACAGGGGGCTCGAGCAGTACTTC.

In its sample, this clonotype was seen a few times. The rearrangement joins TRBV3-1 to TRBJ2-1, with 9 bases matching TRBD2. The germline V gene has CDR1 LGHDT and CDR2 YNNKEL (reference sequence). This CDR3 is 14 amino acids long. J was trimmed by 13 bases and V by 0 bases; bases with no gene match: 7. The CDR3 DNA sequence: TGTGCCAGCAGCCAAGATAGTAGCGGGAGTCGACAGTTCTTC. It encodes CASSQDSSGSRQFF.

This clonotype was recorded a few times. The chain has TRBV2 and TRBJ2-5; 7 bases are shared with TRBD1. Germline lookup yields CDR1 SNHLY and CDR2 FYNNEI. Trimming cost V 6 bases and J 5 bases; bases outside gene matches: 12. The CDR3 spans 15 residues. CDR3 loop: CASREQGTDVETQYF. CDR3 coding DNA: TGTGCCAGCAGGGAGCAAGGGACAGATGTGGAGACCCAGTACTTC.

Only a few counts were recorded for this clonotype. CDR3 in DNA: TGCAGTGCTTCAAGGACTAGCAGCTTCACAGATACGCAGTATTTT. Amino acid sequence: CSASRTSSFTDTQYF. The chain carries TRBV20-1 and TRBJ2-3; 8 positions agree with TRBD2. This CDR3 is 15 amino acids long. J lost 2 bases, V lost 5 bases, and 9 bases had no gene match. CDR1 and CDR2 (germline): DFQATT, SNEGSKA (reference sequence).

This chain links TRBV20-1 with TRBJ2-1; D unresolved. The CDR3 is 13 residues long. Trimming cost V 5 bases and J 1 base, with 9 bases left between them. Germline CDR1 is DFQATT and CDR2 is SNEGSKA (reference sequence). CDR3 in amino acids: CSAPPTSYNEQFF. The CDR3 region has the DNA TGCAGTGCTCCCCCGACGTCCTACAATGAGCAGTTCTTC.

This clonotype was picked up a small number of times. The chain is built from TRBV10-3 and TRBJ2-7; a possible D gene is TRBD1 (6 bases). CDR1 is ENHRY, CDR2 SYGVKD, per germline. Trimming shortened V by 4 bases and J by 2 bases, and 12 bases separated the two germline ends. CDR3 length: 14 residues. CDR3 protein: CAISVEDRAYEQYF. DNA of the CDR3: TGTGCCATCAGTGTAGAGGACAGAGCCTACGAGCAGTACTTC.

J is TRBJ2-5 and V is TRBV4-3; D is undetermined. CDR1 and CDR2 (germline): LGHNA, YSLEER. There are 15 residues in the CDR3. With 0 bases removed from V and 1 base from J, the gap between germline ends came to 9 bases. The CDR3 DNA is TGCGCCAGCAGCCAAGAGTTGTTAGTCCAAGAGACCCAGTACTTC. This encodes CASSQELLVQETQYF.

Turning to this clonotype: Its ends do not fully match the called genes, so a read error is possible. The rearrangement joins TRBV5-1 to TRBJ1-2; no clear D. Germline-derived CDR1 and CDR2 are SGHRS and YFSETQ. The CDR3 totals 18 residues. The DNA for the CDR3 is TGCGCCAGCAGCTTGGGAGCCTTGATGCACAGCGGCGATTATGACTACACCTTC. Encoded protein: CASSLGALMHSGDYDYTF.

This clonotype was counted once. The chain combines TRBV11-3 with TRBJ2-7; D is unresolved. Per germline, CDR1 SGHNT and CDR2 YENEEA. Trimming removed 6 bases at V and 4 bases at J, with 16 bases between. The CDR3 spans 14 residues. The CDR3 sequence: CASSPNGPGYEQYF. Written as DNA, the CDR3 is TGTGCCAGCAGTCCGAACGGCCCGGGTTACGAGCAGTACTTC.

The chain combines TRBV10-3 with TRBJ1-5, with 9 bases identical to TRBD1. This CDR3 spans 15 amino acids. V trimming: 3 bases; J trimming: 4 bases; junction bases outside the gene matches: 4. The germline gives CDR1 ENHRY, CDR2 SYGVKD. The CDR3 reads CAISDPTGGNQPQHF. In DNA form, the CDR3 reads TGTGCCATCAGTGACCCGACAGGGGGGAATCAGCCCCAGCATTTT.

This rearrangement joins TRBV21-1 to TRBJ2-5; TRBD2 reflects the table's D call only, with no check against the DNA. TRBV21-1 is flagged as a pseudogene. This CDR3 spans 19 amino acids. CDR3: CASSKLEGLAGGLEETQYF. CDR3 sequence (DNA): TGTGCCAGCAGCAAACTGGAAGGACTAGCGGGAGGTTTGGAAGAGACCCAGTACTTC.